These 10 T cell receptor beta chains were sequenced from one sample in a study of blood T cell repertoires in COVID-19. TCRdb keeps only in-frame clones here, not all; method: immunoSEQ multiplex PCR. The table has 87,000 or so clones, about 86% seen once. Sequencing was performed on peripheral blood. Every receptor here comes from a woman aged 80 or over in a cohort sampled during active or convalescent COVID-19.

The CDR3 region is CASSLAGLSGANVLTF. Written as DNA, the CDR3 is TGTGCCAGCAGCTTAGCGGGGCTCTCTGGGGCCAACGTCCTGACTTTC. V is TRBV7-2 and J is TRBJ2-6; D is perhaps TRBD1 (5 bases). The germline V gene encodes CDR1 SGHTA and CDR2 FQGNSA. There are 16 residues in the CDR3. Between the trimmed V and J ends, which lost 0 bases and 0 bases, there was a span of 6 bases.

The chain couples TRBV30 to TRBJ1-3; TRBD1 matches 8 bases. Germline trimming cut 4 bases from V and 2 bases from J; bases unmatched to any gene: 7. The CDR3 has 15 residues. Germline V lookup: CDR1 GTSNPN, CDR2 SVGIG (reference sequence). The CDR3: CAWNKDRVTGNTIYF. The CDR3 DNA is TGTGCCTGGAACAAGGACAGGGTAACTGGAAACACCATATATTTT.

This chain joins TRBV6-1 and TRBJ1-1; TRBD1 matches 8 bases. The CDR3 consists of 17 residues. Trimming removed 4 bases from V and 5 bases from J; junction bases left unmatched: 15. Germline V gene sequence: CDR1 MNHNS, CDR2 SASEGT. DNA of the CDR3: TGTGCCAGCAGTGTATTACAGGGGGTTCGGGGAAGGACTGAAGCTTTCTTT. Its translation is CASSVLQGVRGRTEAFF.

The gene calls are TRBV18 and TRBJ1-1; D might be TRBD1 (6 bases). The CDR3 is 13 residues long. Germline CDR1 KGHSH, CDR2 LQKENI. V was clipped by 0 bases and J by 7 bases, with 9 bases between them. CDR3 amino acids: CASSPPSRGEAFF. Written as DNA, the CDR3 is TGTGCCAGCTCACCACCGTCCAGGGGTGAAGCTTTCTTT.

This sequence joins TRBV9 and TRBJ1-5, with 9 bases fitting TRBD1. V lost 6 bases to trimming and J lost 6 bases; unmatched junction nucleotides: 7. In germline, CDR1 is SGDLS, CDR2 YYNGEE. This CDR3 has 14 residues. In DNA, the CDR3 is TGTGCCAGCAACAGACAGGGGGGTCCTCAGCCCCAGCATTTT. Its translation: CASNRQGGPQPQHF.

The rearrangement joins TRBV18 to TRBJ2-3, with TRBD2 matching over 12 bases. Germline V gene lookup returns CDR1 KGHSH and CDR2 LQKENI. The V and J ends lost 6 bases and 2 bases, in that order; junction bases with no gene match: 6. CDR3 length: 16 amino acids. This CDR3 is CASSEWTSGNTDTQYF. The CDR3 DNA is TGTGCCAGCTCCGAATGGACTAGCGGGAACACAGATACGCAGTATTTT.

J is TRBJ1-2 and V is TRBV11-3; D not resolved. The CDR3 is 13 residues long. Germline values: CDR1 SGHNT, CDR2 YENEEA. V gave up 5 bases and J gave up 6 bases, with 13 bases separating them. CDR3 amino acids: CASSRIAADGYTF. CDR3 nucleotide sequence: TGTGCCAGCAGCCGGATCGCGGCGGATGGCTACACCTTC.

A few counts support this clone. The gene calls are TRBV7-2 and TRBJ1-6; tentatively, D is TRBD1 (5 bases). V gave up 1 base and J gave up 10 bases, with 11 bases separating them. This CDR3 contains 14 residues. The germline gives CDR1 SGHTA, CDR2 FQGNSA. CDR3 region: CASSLERGWSPLHF. CDR3 coding DNA: TGTGCCAGCAGCTTAGAAAGGGGCTGGTCACCCCTCCACTTT. Variable domain in full (rest from reference TRBV7-2 and TRBJ1-6): GAGVSQSPSNKVTEKGKDVELRCDPISGHTALYWYRQSLGQGLEFLIYFQGNSAPDKSGLPSDRFSAERTGGSVSTLTIQRTQQEDSAVYLCASSLERGWSPLHFGNGTRLTVT.

The V gene is TRBV20-1, the J gene TRBJ2-1, with D perhaps TRBD1 (5 bases). From germline, CDR1 is DFQATT and CDR2 SNEGSKA (reference sequence). CDR3 length: 11 residues. Trimming removed 5 bases from V and 7 bases from J, with 9 bases in between. The CDR3 DNA reads TGCAGTGCTTTGCCAGGGAATGAGCAGTTCTTC. Protein product: CSALPGNEQFF.

The V and J genes are TRBV11-2 and TRBJ2-3; perhaps TRBD1 as D (6 bases). CDR3 length equals 14 residues. Germline V gene sequence: CDR1 SGHAT, CDR2 FQNNGV. The V end lost 5 bases, the J end lost 5 bases, and 14 bases lay between the germline ends. Here the CDR3 reads CASSQQGRVDTQYF. In nucleotides, the CDR3 is TGTGCCAGCAGCCAGCAGGGGCGCGTAGATACGCAGTATTTT.